The rows below give T cell receptor beta chains drawn from one sample of a study of tumor-infiltrating lymphocytes in primary liver carcinoma. Each CDR3 protein is one row after TCRdb ran MiXCR on the multiplex PCR reads. The sample records about 350,000 distinct CDR3 sequences, approximately 64% being singletons. Source material: peripheral blood. These receptors originate from a man between 40 and 49 years old with primary liver carcinoma and hepatitis B virus infection. The CDR3 runs from the conserved cysteine through the conserved F or W. A D gene is named only where the DNA matches it firmly.

TRBV6-5	TRBD2	TRBJ2-3	CASSYSGLVLDTQYF
TRBV29-1	NA	TRBJ2-3	CSAWQDTQYF
TRBV6-2/TRBV6-3	NA	TRBJ2-1	CASSYEQYNEQFF
TRBV11-2	TRBD2	TRBJ2-7	CASSLVLADYYEQYF
TRBV6-1	NA	TRBJ2-1	CASTFTARSSSYNDQFF
TRBV24-1	NA	TRBJ2-5	CATSAGPIQETQYF
TRBV6-5	NA	TRBJ2-1	CATLGPTYNEQFF
TRBV28	NA	TRBJ2-2	CASSFEQITGELFF
TRBV11-2	TRBD1	TRBJ1-4	CASSLETGATINEKLFF
TRBV11-2	NA	TRBJ2-1	CASIYTGGAYNEQFF
TRBV11-2	NA	TRBJ2-1	CASSLGPLALEQFF
TRBV30	NA	TRBJ2-1	CAWARGKNEQFF
TRBV5-1	TRBD1	TRBJ2-1	CASSGRTGGNNEQFF
TRBV5-1	NA	TRBJ2-3	CASSTDTTDTQYF
TRBV6-2/TRBV6-3	NA	TRBJ2-2	CVSSYSGLAILVGEPFF
TRBV4-1	NA	TRBJ2-7	CASSQRLAGELYEQYF
TRBV5-1	NA	TRBJ2-5	CASSWGFSGAGETQYF
TRBV5-4	NA	TRBJ2-7	CASSLGSTWEQYF